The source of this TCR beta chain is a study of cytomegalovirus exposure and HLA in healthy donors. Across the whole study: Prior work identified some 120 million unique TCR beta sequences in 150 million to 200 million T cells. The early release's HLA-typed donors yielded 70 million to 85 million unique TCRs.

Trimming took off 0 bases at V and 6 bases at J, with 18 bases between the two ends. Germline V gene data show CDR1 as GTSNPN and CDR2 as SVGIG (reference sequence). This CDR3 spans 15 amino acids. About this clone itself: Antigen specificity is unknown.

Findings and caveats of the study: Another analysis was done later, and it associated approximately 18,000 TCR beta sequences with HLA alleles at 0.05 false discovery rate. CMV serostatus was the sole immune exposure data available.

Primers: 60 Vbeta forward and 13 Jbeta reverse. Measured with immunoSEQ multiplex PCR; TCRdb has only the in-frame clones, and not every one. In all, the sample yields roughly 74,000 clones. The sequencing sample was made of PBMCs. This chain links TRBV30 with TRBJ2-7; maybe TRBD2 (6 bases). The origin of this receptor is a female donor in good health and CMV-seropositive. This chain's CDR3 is CAWSVLLAEASEQYF. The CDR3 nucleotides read TGTGCCTGGAGTGTACTACTAGCAGAAGCCTCCGAGCAGTACTTC.